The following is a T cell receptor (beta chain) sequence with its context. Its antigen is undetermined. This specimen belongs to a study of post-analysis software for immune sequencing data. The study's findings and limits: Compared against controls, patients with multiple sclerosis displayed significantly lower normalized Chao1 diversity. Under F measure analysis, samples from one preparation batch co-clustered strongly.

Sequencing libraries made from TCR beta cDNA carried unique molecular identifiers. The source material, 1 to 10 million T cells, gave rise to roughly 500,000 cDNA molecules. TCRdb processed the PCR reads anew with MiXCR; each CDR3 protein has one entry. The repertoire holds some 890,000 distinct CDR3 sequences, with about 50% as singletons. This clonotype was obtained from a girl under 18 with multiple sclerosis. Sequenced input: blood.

The CDR3, as DNA: TGTGCCAGCAGTCCAAGGACTAGCGGAAGCGCAGATACGCAGTATTTT. Protein product: CASSPRTSGSADTQYF. The chain joins TRBV12-3 or TRBV12-4 to TRBJ2-3; 10 nucleotides match TRBD2. This CDR3 contains 16 residues. V gave up 5 bases and J gave up 4 bases; unmatched junction bases: 9.